Below, 15 T cell receptor beta chains from the same sample are listed, as sequenced in a study of shared clonotypes between healthy human individuals. The assay was immunoSEQ multiplex PCR, and TCRdb's table has in-frame clones only and misses some. The profile shows approximately 1,500,000 clones, roughly 95% of them singletons. Input material: naive CD4+ T cells sorted from blood. The subset was: CD45RA+ positively selected. Source of these receptors: a man aged 25 to 40 in good health.

This clone was counted a few times. This specimen includes other DNA sequences encoding the same CDR3. In nucleotides, the CDR3 is TGCGCCAGCAGCTTGGGGGGAACCAAAAACATTCAGTACTTC. This encodes CASSLGGTKNIQYF. V usage is TRBV5-1 and J usage is TRBJ2-4; D is undetermined. The CDR3 totals 14 residues. Trimming stripped 0 bases from V and 2 bases from J, with 6 bases between. The germline V gene encodes CDR1 SGHRS and CDR2 YFSETQ.

The rearrangement links TRBV6-5 to TRBJ1-5; 7 bases map to TRBD1. V gave up 10 bases and J gave up 0 bases; unmatched junction bases: 3. Germline V lookup: CDR1 MNHEY, CDR2 SVGAGI. The CDR3 spans 13 residues. This chain's CDR3 is CATRGYSNQPQHF. DNA of the CDR3: TGTGCCACCAGGGGGTATAGCAATCAGCCCCAGCATTTT.

This chain links TRBV15 with TRBJ2-1; D gene uncertain. V was cut by 0 bases and J by 10 bases, with 16 bases left in between. The length of the CDR3 is 15 residues. The germline V gene encodes CDR1 LNHNV and CDR2 YYDKDF (reference sequence). The CDR3 region has the DNA TGTGCCACCAGCAGAGATCTCGCCCGACTCGGGGAGCAGTTCTTC. Its translation: CATSRDLARLGEQFF.

The chain uses TRBV27 and TRBJ2-1; no clear D gene. CDR1 is MNHEY, CDR2 SMNVEV, per germline (reference sequence). V gave up 5 bases and J gave up 4 bases, with 15 bases separating them. This CDR3 spans 15 amino acids. DNA of the CDR3: TGTGCCAGCAGTCCTGCAAACGTTAGATACAATGAGCAGTTCTTC. The encoded protein is CASSPANVRYNEQFF.

This chain uses TRBV5-6 with TRBJ2-7; unclear D gene. CDR1 is SGHDT and CDR2 is YYEEEE in the germline V gene. V lost 4 bases and J lost 7, with 15 bases in between. The CDR3 has 13 amino acids. CDR3 loop: CASSIGTFEEQYF. For the CDR3, the DNA is TGTGCCAGCAGCATAGGAACTTTTGAGGAGCAGTACTTC.

The rearrangement joins TRBV28 to TRBJ2-1, with 10 bases aligning to TRBD1. CDR1 and CDR2 from the germline V gene are MDHEN and SYDVKM. The J segment lost 3 bases and the V segment lost 3 bases, leaving 17 bases of the junction unmatched. The CDR3 sequence is 20 residues long. The CDR3 spells CASSLPRTGGRVGFYNEQFF. In DNA, the CDR3 is TGTGCCAGCAGTTTGCCGAGGACAGGGGGTAGAGTAGGTTTCTACAATGAGCAGTTCTTC.

The chain couples TRBV5-4 to TRBJ2-5, with D perhaps being TRBD1 or TRBD2 (7 bases each). V lost 4 bases and J lost 1, with 11 bases in between. CDR1 and CDR2 (germline): SGHNT, YYREEE (reference sequence). The CDR3 has 14 residues. This chain's CDR3 is CASSGGDSQETQYF. The CDR3 coding sequence is TGTGCCAGCAGCGGGGGGGACAGCCAAGAGACCCAGTACTTC.

The table lists this clone with a count of one. The rearrangement uses TRBV9 and TRBJ1-4; no definite D call. This CDR3 is built from 13 residues. V lost 0 bases and J 6 bases, leaving 6 bases between the germline ends. Germline lookup yields CDR1 SGDLS and CDR2 YYNGEE. The CDR3 DNA sequence: TGTGCCAGCAGCGTAGCGGTGGATGAAAAACTGTTTTTT. Amino acids: CASSVAVDEKLFF.

A few counts support this clone. The DNA of the CDR3 is TGTGCCAGCAGTGATATCAGGGAATTGTATGGCTACACCTTC. Its translation is CASSDIRELYGYTF. The V gene is TRBV2, the J gene TRBJ1-2; possible D gene TRBD1, 5 bases. The germline gives CDR1 SNHLY, CDR2 FYNNEI. This CDR3 is built from 14 residues. Deletions cut 3 bases from V and 5 bases from J, with 13 bases between.

This clone was found once. This CDR3 is CASSLDLGAGAPYEQYF. The DNA for the CDR3 is TGTGCCAGCAGCTTAGATCTGGGGGCGGGAGCCCCCTACGAGCAGTACTTC. V gene TRBV7-2 combines with J gene TRBJ2-7, with a weak D call TRBD2 (7 bases). Germline V lookup: CDR1 SGHTA, CDR2 FQGNSA. Trimming took 1 base from V and 2 from J, leaving 18 bases between them. The CDR3 has 17 residues.

The chain carries TRBV7-3 and TRBJ2-7; D uncertain. The CDR3 loop spans 14 amino acids. The ends were cut back, 5 bases at V and 0 bases at J, with 11 bases in the middle. Germline V CDR1 and CDR2: SGHTA, FQGTGA. CDR3 in DNA: TGTGCCAGCAGCCTTGGAACTCACTCCTACGAGCAGTACTTC. Protein sequence: CASSLGTHSYEQYF.

This rearrangement joins TRBV9 to TRBJ2-1; no clear D. Germline V gene data show CDR1 as SGDLS and CDR2 as YYNGEE. V was shortened by 7 bases and J by 2 bases, with 4 bases between the two germline ends. This CDR3 spans 11 amino acids. For the CDR3, the DNA is TGTGCCAGCGGGACCTACAATGAGCAGTTCTTC. Translated: CASGTYNEQFF.

This chain joins TRBV10-3 and TRBJ1-1; D unclear. CDR1 is ENHRY, CDR2 SYGVKD, per germline. CDR3 size: 13 residues. V shed 7 bases and J shed 1 base, with 10 bases lying between them. The DNA of the CDR3 is TGTGCCATCATACGGGAGGCGAACACTGAAGCTTTCTTT. Encoded protein: CAIIREANTEAFF.

The J gene is TRBJ2-1, the V gene TRBV9; 8 bases fit TRBD2. The J segment lost 4 bases and the V segment lost 3 bases, leaving 3 bases of the junction unmatched. The V gene's germline CDR1 is SGDLS and CDR2 YYNGEE. The CDR3 totals 14 residues. In nucleotides, the CDR3 is TGTGCCAGCAGCGCTGCTAGCGGGTACAATGAGCAGTTCTTC. Its translation: CASSAASGYNEQFF.

The chain has TRBV5-4 and TRBJ1-1, with no clear D. The length of the CDR3 is 15 residues. With 0 bases removed from V and 2 bases from J, the gap between germline ends came to 11 bases. CDR1 and CDR2 (germline): SGHNT, YYREEE (reference sequence). CDR3 nucleotides: TGTGCCAGCAGCTTGGAATCGGGATTCAACACTGAAGCTTTCTTT. Translating gives CASSLESGFNTEAFF.